This is a list of T cell receptor beta chains from one sample in a study of neurological immune-mediated disorders. TCRdb re-analysed the 5' RACE reads in MiXCR, keeping a single row per CDR3 protein. The profile covers over 60,000 distinct CDR3 sequences, with under 5.5% appearing a single time and 3.4% taken by the ten largest. The material sequenced was PBMCs. The origin of the receptors is a woman aged 50 to 60 with multiple sclerosis. The conserved cysteine and the conserved F or W are not part of the CDR3 here. The size field is filled for only some rows; it gives once, few, many or a size class.

clone_size	v_call	cdr3_aa
many	TRBV5-8	ASSLERGGPRGNTIY
many	TRBV12-3/TRBV12-4	ASSLETDGYT
many	TRBV5-1	ASSESGQETQY
many	TRBV24-1	ATSSGADTEAF
-	TRBV5-1	ASSLGGDNEKLF
many	TRBV7-8	ASSKTENTEAF
few	TRBV28	ASSPIGKGNEKLF
many	TRBV27	ASSQGRGYGYT
-	TRBV7-6	ASSLTSGDDNEQF
many	TRBV29-1	SVEISGGTQY
many	TRBV20-1	SASSVNQPQH
-	TRBV11-2	ASSLRHGTSGTSTDTQY
many	TRBV20-1	SARDPLYTQY
many	TRBV7-3	ASSVDTRNSPLH
many	TRBV10-3	ATAGDEQY
many	TRBV15	SAGAGEVGDTQY
many	TRBV25-1	ASRAQGYPAT
many	TRBV5-1	ASSFRAAGELF
many	TRBV5-1	ASSLASGQNYGYT
many	TRBV7-8	ASSWGGLANEQF
many	TRBV3-1	ASSPGRYEKLF
-	TRBV5-4	ASSLGGSYSNQPQH
few	TRBV7-9	ASSSTEYSNQPQH
many	TRBV5-1	ASVRDRVSGELF
many	TRBV6-4	ASSKSGSEGNEQF
many	TRBV9	ASSVRQGPNEKLF
-	TRBV7-8	ASSPSVRRLNQPQN
-	TRBV6-6	ASKNNEQF
many	TRBV20-1	SAHEGTGGSGELF
many	TRBV27	ASSPWDRANTEAF
many	TRBV5-1	ASSLLGASDTQY
many	TRBV21-1	ASSNHRDRGHLDSYNEQF
many	TRBV20-1	SARDLGGVNEQF
many	TRBV20-1	SARGSGPDTQY
many	TRBV12-3/TRBV12-4	ASSFGGPGTQY
many	TRBV12-3/TRBV12-4	ASSNHLQTGAGANVLT
many	TRBV7-2	ASSSGGGAYNEQF
many	TRBV2	ASSELIGSNEKLF
few	TRBV27	ASSPGMPTEAF
many	TRBV15	ATSSIRVFTQPQH
-	TRBV29-1	SAGKQGTEAF
many	TRBV20-1	SARDWTGSKAF
many	TRBV20-1	SASVGPGETQY
many	TRBV6-1	ASSEWGPYEQY
many	TRBV7-2	ASSLFPRDEAF
-	TRBV4-3	ASREGNSPLH
few	TRBV7-9	ASTGASNQPQN
many	TRBV4-1	ASSLQSRQNTEAF
few	TRBV19	ASSLTGRGETQY
many	TRBV2	ASSQPGEAHIQY
few	TRBV10-3	AISATGTDTQY